This T cell receptor beta chain comes out of a study of blood T cells in healthy people across ages. The use of a sample-barcoded 5' primer and a J-beta primer mix characterized a second PCR of about 7 to 12 cycles. Each CDR3 protein gets one entry after TCRdb re-called the 5' RACE reads with MiXCR. In the table there are hundreds of thousands of distinct CDR3 sequences, more than 20% of which are singletons. The germline gives CDR1 SGHVS, CDR2 FQNEAQ. This CDR3 is 17 amino acids long. This clonotype has a handful of counts. This rearrangement joins TRBV7-8 to TRBJ2-5, with 9 positions matching TRBD2. The J call may not be correct, given that the DNA end is closer to TRBJ2-1. Sequencing was done on a sample of blood. This sequence was found in a man aged 70 or older in good health. The CDR3 sequence is CASSLGVTSGLGAGQFF. Here the CDR3 DNA reads TGTGCCAGCAGCTTAGGAGTAACTAGCGGGCTAGGGGCAGGGCAGTTCTTC.